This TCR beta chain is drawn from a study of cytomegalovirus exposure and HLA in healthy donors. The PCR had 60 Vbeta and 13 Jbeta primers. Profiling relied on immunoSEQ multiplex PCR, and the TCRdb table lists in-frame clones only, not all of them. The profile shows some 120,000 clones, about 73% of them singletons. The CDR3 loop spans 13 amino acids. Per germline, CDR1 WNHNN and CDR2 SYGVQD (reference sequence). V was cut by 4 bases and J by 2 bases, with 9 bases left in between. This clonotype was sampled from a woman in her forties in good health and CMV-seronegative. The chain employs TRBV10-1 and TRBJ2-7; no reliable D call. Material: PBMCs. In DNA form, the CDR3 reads TGCGCCAGCAGTGGGGCCAGTACCTACGAGCAGTACTTC. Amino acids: CASSGASTYEQYF.